The entry below describes one T cell receptor beta chain. Its antigen is unknown. Germline V gene data show CDR1 as MNHNS and CDR2 as SASEGT. The CDR3 has 15 residues. Trimming removed 8 bases from V and 4 bases from J; junction bases left unmatched: 8. The donors, all of them Caucasian adults, lived in Nashville, Tennessee. These data belong to a study of shared clonotypes between healthy human individuals. Assay: immunoSEQ multiplex PCR; the TCRdb copy retains only in-frame clones and omits some. The sample lists approximately 940,000 clones, approximately 76% occurring once. Study findings and constraints: When compared with the clonotypes that were shared by all four sorted-subset donors, the non-shared clonotypes turned out to have lower generation probabilities. A generally larger estimated richness was seen in naive subsets than in memory subsets. Even with large depth, rarefaction showed that sorted-subset sequencing was incomplete.

Sequenced: memory CD4+ T cells sorted from blood. Described subset: CD45RA-negative fraction. This TCR was recovered from a man in his late teens or twenties in good health. This chain joins TRBV6-1 and TRBJ1-6; 7 bases match TRBD1. In DNA form, the CDR3 reads TGTGCCAGCCAAACGTCAGGGGGATATAATTCACCCCTCCACTTT. This codes for CASQTSGGYNSPLHF.